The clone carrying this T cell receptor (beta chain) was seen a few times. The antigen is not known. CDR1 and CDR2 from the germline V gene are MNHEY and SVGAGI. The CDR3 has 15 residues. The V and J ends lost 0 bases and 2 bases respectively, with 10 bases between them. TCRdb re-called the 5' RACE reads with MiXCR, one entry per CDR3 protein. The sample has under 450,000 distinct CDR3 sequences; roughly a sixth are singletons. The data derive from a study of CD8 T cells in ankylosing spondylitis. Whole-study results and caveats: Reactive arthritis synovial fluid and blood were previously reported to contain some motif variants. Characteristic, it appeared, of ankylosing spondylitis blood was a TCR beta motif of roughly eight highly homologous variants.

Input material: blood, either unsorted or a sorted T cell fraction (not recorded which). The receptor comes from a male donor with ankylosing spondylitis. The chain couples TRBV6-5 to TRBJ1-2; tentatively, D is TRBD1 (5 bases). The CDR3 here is CASSYSGRKNYGYTF. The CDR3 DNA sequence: TGTGCCAGCAGTTACTCGGGACGGAAAAACTATGGCTACACCTTC.